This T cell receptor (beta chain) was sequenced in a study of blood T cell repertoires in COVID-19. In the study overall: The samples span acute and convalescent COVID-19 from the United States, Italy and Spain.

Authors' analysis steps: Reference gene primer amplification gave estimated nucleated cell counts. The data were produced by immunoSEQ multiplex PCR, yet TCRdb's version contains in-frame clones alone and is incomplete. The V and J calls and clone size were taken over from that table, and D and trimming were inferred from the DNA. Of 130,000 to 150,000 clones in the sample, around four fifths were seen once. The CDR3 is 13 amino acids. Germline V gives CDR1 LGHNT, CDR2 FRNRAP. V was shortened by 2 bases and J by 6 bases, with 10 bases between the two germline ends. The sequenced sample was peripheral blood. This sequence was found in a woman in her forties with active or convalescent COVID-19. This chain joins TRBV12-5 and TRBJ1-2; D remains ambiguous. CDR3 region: CASGLYSSNGYTF. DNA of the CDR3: TGTGCTAGTGGTTTGTATAGTTCGAATGGCTACACCTTC.